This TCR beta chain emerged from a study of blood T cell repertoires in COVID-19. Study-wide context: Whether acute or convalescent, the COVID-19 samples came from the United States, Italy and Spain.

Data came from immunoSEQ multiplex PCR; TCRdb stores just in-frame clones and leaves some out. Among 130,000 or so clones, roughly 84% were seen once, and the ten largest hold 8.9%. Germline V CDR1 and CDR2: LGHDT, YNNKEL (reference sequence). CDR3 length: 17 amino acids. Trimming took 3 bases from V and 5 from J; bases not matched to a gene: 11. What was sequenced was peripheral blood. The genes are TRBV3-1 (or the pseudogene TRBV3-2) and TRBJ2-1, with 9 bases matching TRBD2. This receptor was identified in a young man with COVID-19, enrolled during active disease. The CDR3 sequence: CASSHLIVAGANNEQFF. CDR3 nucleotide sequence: TGTGCCAGCAGCCATCTAATCGTAGCGGGAGCCAACAATGAGCAGTTCTTC.